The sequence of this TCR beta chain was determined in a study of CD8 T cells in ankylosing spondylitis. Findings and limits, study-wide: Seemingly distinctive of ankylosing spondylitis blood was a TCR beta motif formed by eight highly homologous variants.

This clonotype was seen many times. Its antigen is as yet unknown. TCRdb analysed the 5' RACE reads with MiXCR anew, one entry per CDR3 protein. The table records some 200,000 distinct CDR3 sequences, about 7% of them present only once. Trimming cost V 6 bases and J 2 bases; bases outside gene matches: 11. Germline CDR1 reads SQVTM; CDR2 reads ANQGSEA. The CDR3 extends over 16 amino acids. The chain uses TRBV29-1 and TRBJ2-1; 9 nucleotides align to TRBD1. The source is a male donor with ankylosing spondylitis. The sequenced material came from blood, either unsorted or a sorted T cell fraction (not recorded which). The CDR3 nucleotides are TGCAGCGTCGAGGGGACAGGGAGAGGCCCCTACAATGAGCAGTTCTTC. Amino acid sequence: CSVEGTGRGPYNEQFF.